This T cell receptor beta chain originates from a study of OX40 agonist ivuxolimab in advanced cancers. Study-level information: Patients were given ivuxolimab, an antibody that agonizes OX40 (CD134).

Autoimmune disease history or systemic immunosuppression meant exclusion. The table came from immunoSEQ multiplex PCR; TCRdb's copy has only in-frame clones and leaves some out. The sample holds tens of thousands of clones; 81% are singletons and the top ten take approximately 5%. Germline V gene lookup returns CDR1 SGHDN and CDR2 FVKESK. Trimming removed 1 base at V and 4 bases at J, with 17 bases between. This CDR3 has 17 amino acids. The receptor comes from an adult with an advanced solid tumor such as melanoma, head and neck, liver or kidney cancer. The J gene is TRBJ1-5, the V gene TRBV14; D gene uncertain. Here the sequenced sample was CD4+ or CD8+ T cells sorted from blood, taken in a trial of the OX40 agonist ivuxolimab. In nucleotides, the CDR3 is TGTGCCAGCAGCCAAGGGCTCCGGACTCTGGGAAATCAGCCCCAGCATTTT. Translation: CASSQGLRTLGNQPQHF.